This TCR beta chain was identified during a study of radiation and T cells in renal cell carcinoma. The study's findings and limits: Without pretreatment biopsies, baseline tumor clonotype presence was undetermined. Top tumor clonotypes rose in blood 2 weeks post-radiation, then contracted.

The repertoire was sequenced with immunoSEQ multiplex PCR; TCRdb's copy has only in-frame clones and lacks some. The sample contains about 78,000 clones, 80% to 90% of which appear only once. Germline lookup yields CDR1 SGHAT and CDR2 FQNNGV. This CDR3 is 14 amino acids long. V was pared by 6 bases and J by 0 bases, with 11 bases between. Notes on this clone: The antigen is undetermined.

Time point of the sample: blood 4 weeks post-SBRT, at nephrectomy. Stated treatment: 15 Gy SBRT to primary tumor, nephrectomy 4 weeks later. Serial blood draws occurred at baseline and 2 and 4 weeks post-SBRT. The patient's renal cell carcinoma had clear cell pathology. This clonotype was obtained from a woman between 65 and 79 years old with renal cell carcinoma. Source: blood, taken from a patient whose treatment included radiotherapy and nephrectomy. The chain has TRBV11-2 and TRBJ2-5; perhaps TRBD2 as D (5 bases). CDR3 sequence: CASSRRRYQETQYF. The CDR3 DNA reads TGTGCCAGCAGTAGGAGGCGGTACCAAGAGACCCAGTACTTC.